This T cell receptor beta chain was documented in a study of T cell repertoires in cytomegalovirus infection. Between the trimmed V and J ends, which lost 5 bases and 2 bases, there was a span of 4 bases. CDR3 length: 11 amino acids. Looked up from germline, CDR1 is SEHNR and CDR2 is FQNEAQ (reference sequence). In its sample, this clonotype was seen a few times. The target antigen is unknown. Each CDR3 protein is one row after TCRdb ran MiXCR on the reads. The sample has fewer than 200,000 distinct CDR3 sequences, about a fifth seen once; the top ten hold 20% to 30%. The sequence was obtained from a human donor in good health (CMV status not recorded). Some clones in this sample may be carry-over from other donors' samples. This rearrangement joins TRBV7-9 to TRBJ2-7; D not certain. Here the sequenced sample was CD8+ T cells from cultured PBMCs, taken from culture after CMV antigen stimulation. The CDR3 nucleotides are TGTGCCAGCAGCGCAACCTACGAGCAGTACTTC. It translates to CASSATYEQYF.